The clone carrying this TCR beta chain appeared many times. Its antigen is not identified. This sample was taken from a study of identical twins. Study results and caveats: These conclusions were based on statistical analysis (cross-sectional, not following the same donors). For out-of-frame alpha sequences shared by twins, low generation probability was in excess. The models systematically underestimated how much out-of-frame TCR alpha was shared in monozygotic twins.

Template switching introduced a universal primer site, and the cDNA bore unique molecular identifiers. In TCRdb, the 5' RACE reads were re-called with MiXCR into one record per CDR3 protein. The sample records around 490,000 distinct CDR3 sequences, more than 20% being singletons. The same sample was also studied in work on yellow fever vaccine responses in identical twins.

The sequenced sample consisted of CD4+ T cells sorted from blood. The sequence came from a woman aged 18 to 35 in good health.

CDR3 sequence reads: CASSTGIEQYF. In nucleotides, the CDR3 is TGTGCCAGCAGTACAGGGATCGAGCAGTACTTC. This rearrangement joins TRBV12-3 or TRBV12-4 to TRBJ2-7, with D possibly being TRBD1 (6 bases). Trimming stripped 5 bases from V and 6 bases from J, with 8 bases between. This CDR3 contains 11 residues.